This T cell receptor beta chain originates from a study of prognosis after radiotherapy for stage I lung cancer (dated by TCRdb to the early 2020s). With regard to the full study: Between April 2018 and January 2019, about 19 stage I NSCLC patients were enrolled in Nanjing, China. Stage I lung tumors that were newly diagnosed and primary were found in 15 or so patients, while about five patients had oligometastatic NSCLC after surgical resection of the primary tumor. All patients were considered medically inoperable, owing to comorbidities in some 11 and refusal of surgery in about seven. The cohort included about a dozen men and over 5 women, with a median age of about 79 years and a range of roughly 53 to 85 years. Squamous cell carcinoma histology was identified in more than five patients, and adenocarcinoma histology was identified in twelve patients. SBRT was given in 3 to 5 fractions with a biologically effective dose of at least 100 Gy, using image-guided IMRT or VMAT. No patient received concurrent therapy alongside SBRT. Distant metastases were developed by four of the 19 patients after SBRT, at a median of around seven months, whereas no significant progression was observed in the other 15 patients. The study profiled peripheral blood TCR beta repertoires from stage I NSCLC patients before and after stereotactic body radiotherapy and related them to distant failure. A total of approximately 38 blood samples from around 19 patients were sequenced, with one sample obtained before and one obtained after SBRT for each patient.

Two rounds of multiplex PCR were used to amplify the TCR beta CDR3 region from genomic DNA. The first PCR round used primers specific to each TRBV and TRBJ gene, and the primer sequences were filed in Chinese patent CN105087789A. Universal primers were used in the second PCR round. The Roche High Pure PCR Template Preparation Kit was used to extract genomic DNA from the frozen PBMCs. Paired-end sequencing with 151 bp reads was performed on the libraries using an Illumina HiSeq 3000. The study's processing was this. Raw reads lacking the multiplex PCR primer sequences were removed with CutAdapt. High-quality paired reads were merged into contigs with PEAR. By alignment to reference sequences, MiXCR assigned TRB V, D and J gene segments to each contig. To remove sequencing errors, CDR3 sequences were clustered according to base quality and sequence similarity. Shannon entropy normalized by the natural log of productive TCR sequence number was used as the measure of diversity. Clonality was computed as one minus the ratio of Shannon entropy to the natural log of the number of unique clonotypes. The Youden index of ROC curves was used to select progression-free survival cut-offs for repertoire metrics, and analyses were performed in R 3.5.3. The raw public data were reprocessed by TCRdb itself: fastp quality trimming at Q25, MiXCR clonotype calling, in-frame beta chains only. CDR3 protein duplicates are merged, each entry listing the most common genes and DNA. TCRdb's processing, not the authors' own work, is the source of the V and J calls. Across this sample there are about 35,000 distinct CDR3 sequences, with 30% to 35% seen only once. Roughly 15% of the sample goes to the ten largest clones.

Including cysteine and phenylalanine, the CDR3 has 13 amino acids. This entry keeps only the CDR3 DNA: 39 bases, framed from base 1. The CDR1 and CDR2 encoded by the germline V gene (reference sequence) are LNHDA and SQIVND. Turning to this clonotype: The specificity of this receptor is unknown. One base away lies a much larger clone, so this may be a sequencing read error.

Study-wide findings and limitations: No determination of tumor specificity was made for expanded TCR clones. Unique TCR clone counts fell after SBRT (median approximately 9,900 before versus 6,500 to 7,500 after; Wilcoxon paired P=0.011). The small cohort and short follow-up limited the study, so independent validation of the findings is needed. Post-SBRT Shannon entropy and its change from baseline were lower in patients who developed distant metastases; baseline Shannon entropy was not associated with metastases. TRBV and TRBJ usage frequencies reportedly differed by metastasis status, in two V genes at baseline and in nine V and two J genes after SBRT. All reported P values were unadjusted for multiple comparisons.

A history of other malignancies or of prior chemotherapy or radiotherapy was absent in all patients, and node-negative disease was shown on CT and PET/CT in all patients. At each of the two time points, 5.5 to 6 milliliters of peripheral venous blood were collected into EDTA tubes. PBMCs were isolated by Ficoll-Paque Plus density-gradient centrifugation. Samples were stored at -80°C immediately after collection until analysis. The V and J segments used are TRBV19 and TRBJ1-6, and perhaps TRBD1 as D gene, on 5 matching bases. This TCR was sampled from a donor at least 50 years old with non-small cell lung cancer. Specimen: PBMCs, collected before or after stereotactic body radiation therapy (not recorded which). The bases are TGTGCCAGTAGTACGGGGCCGAATTCACACCTCCACTTT. This sequence encodes CASSTGPNSHLHF.